The text below deals with one T cell receptor beta chain. The sample comes from a study of cytotoxic CD8 clonotypes in ibrutinib-treated CLL. The J segment lost 7 bases and the V segment lost 8 bases, leaving 8 bases of the junction unmatched. Germline V lookup: CDR1 SNHLY, CDR2 FYNNEI. The CDR3 loop spans 13 amino acids. Here immunoSEQ multiplex PCR was the method, and the copy in TCRdb shows in-frame clones only, minus some. Found here are under 200,000 clones, less than 85% of them singletons; the top ten hold 3.5% to 5.5%. The V and J genes are TRBV2 and TRBJ1-1, with TRBD1 matching over 9 bases. This TCR was sampled from a human donor with chronic lymphocytic leukemia. The sequences come from PBMCs, collected after 24 months of ibrutinib treatment. CDR3 in amino acids: CASRKQGAGEAFF. CDR3 DNA: TGTGCCAGCCGGAAACAGGGGGCTGGTGAAGCTTTCTTT.